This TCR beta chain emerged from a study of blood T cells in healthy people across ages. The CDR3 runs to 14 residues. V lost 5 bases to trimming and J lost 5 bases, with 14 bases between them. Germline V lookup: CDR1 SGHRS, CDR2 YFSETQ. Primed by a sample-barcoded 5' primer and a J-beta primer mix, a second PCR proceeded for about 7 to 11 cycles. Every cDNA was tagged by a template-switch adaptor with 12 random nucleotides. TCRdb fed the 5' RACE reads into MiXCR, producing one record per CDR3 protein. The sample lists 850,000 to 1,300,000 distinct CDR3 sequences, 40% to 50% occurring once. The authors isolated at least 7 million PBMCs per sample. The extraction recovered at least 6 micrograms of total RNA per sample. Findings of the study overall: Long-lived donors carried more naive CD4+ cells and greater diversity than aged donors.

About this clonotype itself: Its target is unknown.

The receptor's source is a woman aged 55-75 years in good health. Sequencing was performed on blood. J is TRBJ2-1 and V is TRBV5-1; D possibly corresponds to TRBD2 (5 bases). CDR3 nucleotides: TGCGCCAGCAGTAGGACTTCTACCAACAATGAGCAGTTCTTC. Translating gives CASSRTSTNNEQFF.